This T cell receptor beta chain was obtained from a study of blood T cell repertoires in COVID-19. Study details: Sample material is recorded as cDNA or gDNA derived from T cells, B-cell-depleted T cells, or PBMCs.

The ends were cut back, 0 bases at V and 8 bases at J, with 10 bases in the middle. The CDR3 spans 13 residues. The germline CDR1 and CDR2 sequences are ENHRY and SYGVKD. Authors' data handling: Amplifying reference gene primers gave estimates of nucleated cell counts. Sequencing used immunoSEQ multiplex PCR; TCRdb keeps in-frame clones, though not all of them. The V and J calls and clone size come from that table; D and trimming were worked out from the DNA. The table lists 210,000 or so clones, about 83% of them singletons. The sequencing input was peripheral blood. This TCR was recovered from a man in his fifties or sixties with active or convalescent COVID-19. The genes are TRBV10-3 and TRBJ1-1; D is perhaps TRBD1 (6 bases). CDR3 loop: CAISESGGAEAFF. The CDR3 DNA is TGTGCCATCAGTGAGTCGGGGGGGGCGGAAGCTTTCTTT.